A single sample is the source of the 16 T cell receptor beta chains below, sequenced in a study of neurological immune-mediated disorders. MiXCR, applied by TCRdb to the 5' RACE reads, yields one record per CDR3 protein. Of 50,000 or so distinct CDR3 sequences listed, around 10% are singletons. Sample: PBMCs. These TCRs come from a woman aged 40 to 50 with HTLV-1-associated myelopathy (HAM/TSP).

There are many counts of this clonotype. This sequence joins TRBV12-3 or TRBV12-4 and TRBJ2-4; 7 bases map to TRBD2. There are 20 residues in the CDR3. V lost 1 base, J lost 0 bases, and 15 bases stayed unmatched. The CDR3 region has the DNA TGTGCCAGCAGTTTAGTTACGCGGGGGACCTGGGGTGTAGCCAAAAACATTCAGTACTTC. Translated: CASSLVTRGTWGVAKNIQYF.

The sample holds many counts of this clonotype. This chain links TRBV20-1 with TRBJ2-3; D gene unclear. Trimming removed 3 bases from V and 2 bases from J, with 6 bases in between. CDR1 and CDR2 (germline): DFQATT, SNEGSKA (reference sequence). This CDR3 comprises 12 residues. The CDR3 nucleotides are TGCAGTGCTAGGGTCCCCACAGATACGCAGTATTTT. It yields the protein CSARVPTDTQYF.

This clonotype was recorded at least ten times. The chain joins TRBV5-1 to TRBJ2-1; 12 nucleotides align to TRBD2. Germline V gene lookup returns CDR1 SGHRS and CDR2 YFSETQ. J gave up 5 bases and V 1 base, and 1 base lay outside the gene matches. CDR3 size: 15 residues. The CDR3 is CASSLPSGGDNEQFF. CDR3 DNA sequence: TGCGCCAGCAGCTTGCCTAGCGGGGGGGACAATGAGCAGTTCTTC.

The sample holds many counts of this clonotype. The rearrangement links TRBV5-1 to TRBJ2-5, with 9 bases that match TRBD2. The V and J ends lost 4 bases and 5 bases, in that order; junction bases with no gene match: 6. Germline V gives CDR1 SGHRS, CDR2 YFSETQ. The CDR3 covers 14 residues. CDR3 sequence: CASSRSGGSETQYF. The DNA for the CDR3 is TGCGCCAGCAGCCGTAGCGGGGGAAGTGAGACCCAGTACTTC.

This clonotype was seen repeatedly, ten times or more. The chain uses TRBV9 and TRBJ2-3, with D possibly TRBD2 on 6 matching bases. CDR1 and CDR2 from the germline V gene are SGDLS and YYNGEE. With 3 bases removed from V and 3 bases from J, the gap between germline ends came to 17 bases. This CDR3 contains 16 residues. The CDR3 sequence: CASSEDGGESTDTQYF. DNA for the CDR3: TGTGCCAGCAGCGAGGATGGCGGGGAATCGACAGATACGCAGTATTTT.

This clonotype was seen many times. The V gene is TRBV10-2, the J gene TRBJ2-3, with TRBD2 identical over 10 bases. Germline V gene sequence: CDR1 WSHSY, CDR2 SAAADI. J lost 5 bases, V lost 2 bases, and 10 bases had no gene match. This CDR3 has 17 amino acids. As DNA, the CDR3 is TGCGCCAGCAGTGAGCGAGCGGGGGGGACTTTGAAAGATACGCAGTATTTT. Translated: CASSERAGGTLKDTQYF.

This clonotype was seen a handful of times. The gene calls are TRBV5-1 and TRBJ2-5, with 10 bases aligning to TRBD1. The CDR3 is made up of 15 amino acids. Germline trimming cut 3 bases from V and 1 base from J; bases unmatched to any gene: 3. Germline assignment: CDR1 SGHRS and CDR2 YFSETQ. The CDR3 sequence: CASSWRTGGQETQYF. The CDR3 region has the DNA TGCGCCAGCAGCTGGAGGACAGGGGGCCAAGAGACCCAGTACTTC.

This clonotype was observed at least ten times. The V gene is TRBV25-1, the J gene TRBJ2-3, with a weak D call TRBD1 (6 bases). V lost 3 bases to trimming and J lost 2 bases, with 6 bases between them. From germline, CDR1 is MGHDK and CDR2 SYGVNS. The CDR3 is made up of 13 amino acids. The CDR3 sequence is CASSEGATDTQYF. In DNA, the CDR3 is TGTGCCAGCAGTGAGGGGGCCACAGATACGCAGTATTTT.

Worth noting for this clonotype: A much larger clone lies one base from this, so it may be a read error. The J gene is TRBJ2-7, the V gene TRBV12-3 or TRBV12-4, with D perhaps assigned TRBD1 or TRBD2 (6 bases each). The CDR3 has 12 amino acids. The CDR3 DNA reads as TGTGCCAGCAGTTTGGGGGGCGACGAGAAGTACTTC. Translated, it gives CASSLGGDEKYF.

Many counts were recorded for this clonotype. The rearrangement uses TRBV5-1 and TRBJ2-2, with 11 bases identical to TRBD2. Germline values: CDR1 SGHRS, CDR2 YFSETQ. V trimming: 3 bases; J trimming: 5 bases; junction bases outside the gene matches: 6. The CDR3 sequence is 16 residues long. The chain's CDR3 is CASSSPTSGATGELFF. CDR3 DNA: TGCGCCAGCAGCTCCCCGACTAGCGGGGCGACCGGGGAGCTGTTTTTT.

This clonotype was detected ten times or more. The V and J genes are TRBV5-1 and TRBJ2-1, with D unresolved. This CDR3 has 15 residues. The germline V and J ends were trimmed by 1 base and 0 bases, with 8 bases remaining between them. Germline V gives CDR1 SGHRS, CDR2 YFSETQ. CDR3: CASSLNHGSYNEQFF. CDR3 sequence (DNA): TGCGCCAGCAGCTTGAACCACGGCTCCTACAATGAGCAGTTCTTC.

This clonotype was picked up many times. This rearrangement joins TRBV27 to TRBJ2-7; TRBD1 agrees at 7 bases. This CDR3 is 14 amino acids long. Per the germline V gene, CDR1 is MNHEY and CDR2 is SMNVEV (reference sequence). With 6 bases clipped from V and 1 base from J, the junction kept 6 bases outside the gene matches. The chain's CDR3 is CASRPGGSSYEQYF. The DNA for the CDR3 is TGTGCCAGCAGACCAGGGGGAAGTTCCTACGAGCAGTACTTC.

At least ten counts were recorded for this clonotype. The chain has TRBV18 and TRBJ2-3; D possibly matches TRBD1 or TRBD2 (5 bases each). Germline loops: CDR1 KGHSH, CDR2 LQKENI. Between the trimmed V and J ends, which lost 6 bases and 4 bases, there was a span of 14 bases. This CDR3 contains 14 residues. CDR3 DNA sequence: TGTGCCAGCTCTCAACAGGTGCGGGCAGATACGCAGTATTTT. Translation gives CASSQQVRADTQYF.

In this sample, this clonotype turned up many times. This chain uses TRBV4-2 with TRBJ2-7, with D possibly TRBD2 on 6 matching bases. From germline, CDR1 is LGHNA and CDR2 YNFKEQ. V was trimmed by 4 bases and J by 1 base, leaving 20 bases between them. There are 17 residues in the CDR3. This chain's CDR3 is CASSPRAERALSYEQYF. The DNA of the CDR3 is TGTGCCAGCAGCCCTAGGGCCGAGCGGGCTCTTTCCTACGAGCAGTACTTC.

In this sample, this clonotype turned up a few times. The chain links TRBV29-1 to TRBJ2-2; D perhaps matches TRBD1 (5 bases). V lost 2 bases and J lost 1, with 8 bases in between. The CDR3 consists of 14 residues. CDR1 SQVTM and CDR2 ANQGSEA come from the germline V gene. The CDR3 here is CSVEPQGNTGELFF. CDR3 sequence (DNA): TGCAGCGTTGAACCTCAGGGGAACACCGGGGAGCTGTTTTTT.

The rearrangement uses TRBV4-2 and TRBJ2-2; 9 positions agree with TRBD2. This CDR3 spans 17 amino acids. The germline V gene has CDR1 LGHNA and CDR2 YNFKEQ. V lost 3 bases to trimming and J lost 2 bases; unmatched junction nucleotides: 7. The CDR3 DNA is TGTGCCAGCAGCCAGCTTCCAGCGGGGGGTAACACCGGGGAGCTGTTTTTT. Translation: CASSQLPAGGNTGELFF.